The rows below give T cell receptor beta chains drawn from one sample of a study of beta chain features in type 1 diabetes. Method: immunoSEQ multiplex PCR; TCRdb's copy keeps in-frame clones and lacks some. The table lists roughly 140,000 clones, 8.5% to 14% of them singletons. Material for sequencing was central memory CD4+ T cells from blood. The receptors were sampled from a man aged 18 to 29 in good health. CDR3s include the opening cysteine and the closing phenylalanine or tryptophan. Fields, in order: D gene, J gene, clone size, V gene, CDR3 DNA, CDR3 protein. The D gene is left open where the match is weak. Where a row states a size, it is once, few, many or the class of an expanded clone; other rows omit it.

>TRBD2|TRBJ2-7|.|TRBV7-9
TGTGCCAGCAGCTTGACTAGCGGGATCTACGAGCAGTACTTC
CASSLTSGIYEQYF
>.|TRBJ2-7|.|TRBV23-1
TGCGCCAGCAGTCGGGACCCCGGGGCCTACGAGCAGTACTTC
CASSRDPGAYEQYF
>.|TRBJ2-7|many|TRBV5-1
TGCGCCAGCAGCTTGGACCTCGGTCAGACCTACGAGCAGTACTTC
CASSLDLGQTYEQYF
>.|TRBJ2-1|.|TRBV5-1
TGCGCCAGCAGCTCTAGCGTGGACAGCTCCTACAATGAGCAGTTCTTC
CASSSSVDSSYNEQFF
>.|TRBJ2-3|few|TRBV7-2
TGTGCCAGCAGCTTATTCTACACAGATACGCAGTATTTT
CASSLFYTDTQYF
>.|TRBJ2-1|few|TRBV28
TGTGCCAGCAGTTCGGACGCCTACAATGAGCAGTTCTTC
CASSSDAYNEQFF
>TRBD1|TRBJ1-3|.|TRBV9
TGTGCCAGCAGCGCCCAAACGCGGGACAGGGGAAACACCATATATTTT
CASSAQTRDRGNTIYF
>TRBD1|TRBJ2-7|few|TRBV7-9
TGTGCCAGCAGTCCACTCGGGACAGTCTACGAGCAGTACTTC
CASSPLGTVYEQYF
>.|TRBJ2-2|.|TRBV14
TGTGCCAGCAGCCCTCGGAGGCTTAGGGCCGGGGAGCTGTTTTTT
CASSPRRLRAGELFF
>.|TRBJ2-7|.|TRBV27
TGTGCCAGCAGCCGGGAGCACCACAGGGCCTACGAGCAGTACTTC
CASSREHHRAYEQYF
>TRBD2|TRBJ2-5|few|TRBV4-1
TGCGCCAGCAGCCGAAGCCTAGCGGTCCAAGAGACCCAGTACTTC
CASSRSLAVQETQYF
>.|TRBJ1-1|many|TRBV7-2
TGTGCCAGCAGCTTATTTAGGGAAGCTTTCTTT
CASSLFREAFF
>.|TRBJ2-7|few|TRBV7-2
TGTGCCAGCAGCTCTCGGTGGCGAGAGCAGTACTTC
CASSSRWREQYF
>.|TRBJ2-2|few|TRBV25-1
TGTGCCAGCAGTGAAACGTTCAGGATTAACACCGGGGAGCTGTTTTTT
CASSETFRINTGELFF
>.|TRBJ2-1|.|TRBV14
TGTGCCAGCAGCCAAGCCTACACTGAGCAGTTCTTC
CASSQAYTEQFF
>.|TRBJ1-2|.|TRBV7-2
TGTGCCAGCAGCTTAGAGGTGGGCAGAAACTATGGCTACACCTTC
CASSLEVGRNYGYTF
>TRBD2|TRBJ2-1|.|TRBV4-3
TGCGCCAGCAGCCGACTTCCGGGACTAGGCCACAATGAGCAGTTCTTC
CASSRLPGLGHNEQFF
>.|TRBJ1-6|.|TRBV2
TGTGCCAGCACCGGCGACAGACCCGGGTCACCCCTCCACTTT
CASTGDRPGSPLHF
>.|TRBJ2-1|.|TRBV29-1
TGCAGCGCCCGACAGGACCTTTACCCAAATGAGCAGTTCTTC
CSARQDLYPNEQFF
>.|TRBJ2-7|few|TRBV10-3
TGTGCCATCAGTGAGTCGACAGGTAGCTCCTACGAGCAGTACTTC
CAISESTGSSYEQYF
>.|TRBJ1-6|.|TRBV30
TGTGCCTGGAGTCTCACCAACTCACCCCTCCACTTT
CAWSLTNSPLHF
>.|TRBJ1-2|few|TRBV23-1
TGCGCCAGCAGTCGTGAGAGGGGGTACACCTTC
CASSRERGYTF
>.|TRBJ2-2|few|TRBV6-1
TGTGCCAGCACCCCGTCGGGGGCCGGGGAGCTGTTTTTT
CASTPSGAGELFF
>TRBD1|TRBJ2-7|few|TRBV10-3
TGTGCCATCAGCACCGGGACAGCCACCTACGAGCAGTACTTC
CAISTGTATYEQYF
>.|TRBJ1-1|many|TRBV7-6
TGTGCCAGCAGCTTAGACCAGAACACTGAAGCTTTCTTT
CASSLDQNTEAFF
>.|TRBJ2-1|.|TRBV5-1
TGCGCCAGCAGTTACGGGGGTTCTTCCAATGAGCAGTTCTTC
CASSYGGSSNEQFF
>.|TRBJ2-7|.|TRBV28
TGTGCCAGCATCGGCCGAAACTCCTACGAGCAGTACTTC
CASIGRNSYEQYF
>TRBD1|TRBJ1-2|.|TRBV11-1
TGTGCCAGCAGCCCACGGGACAGGGGCTATGGCTACACCTTC
CASSPRDRGYGYTF